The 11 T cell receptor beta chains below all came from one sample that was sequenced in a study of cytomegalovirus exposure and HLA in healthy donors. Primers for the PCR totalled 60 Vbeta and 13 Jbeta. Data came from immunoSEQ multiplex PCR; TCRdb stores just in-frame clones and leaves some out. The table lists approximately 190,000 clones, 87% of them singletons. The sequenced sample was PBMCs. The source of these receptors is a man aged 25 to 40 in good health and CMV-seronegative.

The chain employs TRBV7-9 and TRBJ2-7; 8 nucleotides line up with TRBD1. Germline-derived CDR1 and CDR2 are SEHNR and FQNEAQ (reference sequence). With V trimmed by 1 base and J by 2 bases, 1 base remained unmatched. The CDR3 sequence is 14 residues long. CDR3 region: CASSLGGQAYEQYF. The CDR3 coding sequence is TGTGCCAGCAGCTTAGGGGGACAGGCCTACGAGCAGTACTTC.

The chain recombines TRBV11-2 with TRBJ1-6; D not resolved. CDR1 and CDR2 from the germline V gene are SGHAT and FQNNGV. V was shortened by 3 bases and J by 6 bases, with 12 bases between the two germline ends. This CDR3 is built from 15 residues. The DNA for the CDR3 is TGTGCCAGCAGCTTCCTCGCGGGCGGTAATTCACCCCTCCACTTT. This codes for CASSFLAGGNSPLHF.

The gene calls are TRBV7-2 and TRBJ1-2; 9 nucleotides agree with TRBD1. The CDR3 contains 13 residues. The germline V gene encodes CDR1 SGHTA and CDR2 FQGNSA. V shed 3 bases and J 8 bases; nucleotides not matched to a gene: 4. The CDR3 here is CASSFRTGEGYTF. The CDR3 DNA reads TGTGCCAGCAGCTTTCGGACAGGGGAAGGCTACACCTTC. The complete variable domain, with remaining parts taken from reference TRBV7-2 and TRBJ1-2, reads GAGVSQSPSNKVTEKGKDVELRCDPISGHTALYWYRQSLGQGLEFLIYFQGNSAPDKSGLPSDRFSAERTGGSVSTLTIQRTQQEDSAVYLCASSFRTGEGYTFGSGTRLTVV.

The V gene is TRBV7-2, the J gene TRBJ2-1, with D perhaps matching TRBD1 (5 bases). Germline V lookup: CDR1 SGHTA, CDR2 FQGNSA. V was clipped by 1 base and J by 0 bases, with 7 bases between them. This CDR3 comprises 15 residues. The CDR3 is CASSLDRSSYNEQFF. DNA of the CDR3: TGTGCCAGCAGCTTAGACAGGAGCTCCTACAATGAGCAGTTCTTC.

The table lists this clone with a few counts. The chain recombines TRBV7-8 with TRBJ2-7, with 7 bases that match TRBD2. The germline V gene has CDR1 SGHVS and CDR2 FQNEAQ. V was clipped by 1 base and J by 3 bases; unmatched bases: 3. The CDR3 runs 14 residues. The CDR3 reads CASSLVASGYEQYF. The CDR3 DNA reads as TGTGCCAGCAGCTTAGTAGCTAGCGGCTACGAGCAGTACTTC.

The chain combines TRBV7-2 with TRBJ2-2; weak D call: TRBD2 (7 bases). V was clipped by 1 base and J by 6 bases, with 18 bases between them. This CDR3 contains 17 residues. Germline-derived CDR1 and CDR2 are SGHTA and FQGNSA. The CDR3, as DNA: TGTGCCAGCAGCTTAGGTGTGGGGGGGCCTAATCCCGGGGAGCTGTTTTTT. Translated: CASSLGVGGPNPGELFF.

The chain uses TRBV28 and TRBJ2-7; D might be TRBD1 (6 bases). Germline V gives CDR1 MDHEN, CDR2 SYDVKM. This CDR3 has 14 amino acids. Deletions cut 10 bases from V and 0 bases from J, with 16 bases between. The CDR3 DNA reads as TGTGCCATAGGGGGTACCGCTACCTCCTACGAGCAGTACTTC. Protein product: CAIGGTATSYEQYF.

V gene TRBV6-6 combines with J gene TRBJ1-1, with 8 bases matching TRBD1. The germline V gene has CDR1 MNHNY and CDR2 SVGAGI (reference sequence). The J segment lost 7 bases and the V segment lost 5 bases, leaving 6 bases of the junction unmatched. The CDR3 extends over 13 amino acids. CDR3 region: CASSRQGAIEAFF. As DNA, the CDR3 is TGTGCCAGCAGTCGCCAGGGGGCTATTGAAGCTTTCTTT.

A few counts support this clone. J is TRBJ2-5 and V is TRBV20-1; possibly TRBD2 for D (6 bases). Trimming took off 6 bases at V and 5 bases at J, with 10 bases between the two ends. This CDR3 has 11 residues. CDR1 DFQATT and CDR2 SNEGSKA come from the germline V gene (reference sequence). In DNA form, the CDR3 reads TGCAGTGCAACCAGCGGGGAGACCCAGTACTTC. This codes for CSATSGETQYF.

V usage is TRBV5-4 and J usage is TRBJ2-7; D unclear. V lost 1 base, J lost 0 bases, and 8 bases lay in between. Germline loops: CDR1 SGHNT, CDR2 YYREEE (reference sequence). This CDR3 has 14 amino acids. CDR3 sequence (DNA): TGTGCCAGCAGCTTGTCCCTCCCCTCCTACGAGCAGTACTTC. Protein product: CASSLSLPSYEQYF.

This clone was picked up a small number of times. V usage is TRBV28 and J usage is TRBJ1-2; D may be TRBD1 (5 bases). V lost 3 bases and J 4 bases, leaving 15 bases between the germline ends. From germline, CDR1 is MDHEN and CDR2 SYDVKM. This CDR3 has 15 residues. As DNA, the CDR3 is TGTGCCAGCAGTTTGAGTGGCACAGGTCTCTATGGCTACACCTTC. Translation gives CASSLSGTGLYGYTF.